A single T cell receptor beta chain is shown here with its context. Its antigen is unidentified. The source of the sample is a study of T cells expressing NK-cell markers. Turning to the study itself: Sorted CD3+CD56-NKG2C+, CD3+CD56+NKG2C+ and CD3+CD56+NKG2C- T cells supplied the TCR beta repertoires. Among eight sequenced donors, seven carried HCMV seropositivity while one was seronegative.

Whole-study results and caveats: Leadership of the CD3+CD56-NKG2C+ fraction also belonged to these clonotypes in a handful of donors.

TCRdb reprocessed the 5' RACE reads, with one entry per CDR3 protein and no DNA. This sample's table has 150,000 to 170,000 distinct CDR3 sequences. CDR1 LGHNA and CDR2 YNFKEQ come from the germline V gene. The CDR3 has 20 amino acids. Sequenced: blood T cells: a sorted CD56 or NKG2C T cell subset, CD4+ or CD8+ T cells, or bulk PBMC T cells (not recorded which). The receptor was isolated from a woman aged 45-59 years in good health. The genes are TRBV4-2 and TRBJ2-1; the D gene TCRdb calls, TRBD2, cannot be checked with no DNA. The CDR3: CASSQDGSLIAGVSSDEQFF.